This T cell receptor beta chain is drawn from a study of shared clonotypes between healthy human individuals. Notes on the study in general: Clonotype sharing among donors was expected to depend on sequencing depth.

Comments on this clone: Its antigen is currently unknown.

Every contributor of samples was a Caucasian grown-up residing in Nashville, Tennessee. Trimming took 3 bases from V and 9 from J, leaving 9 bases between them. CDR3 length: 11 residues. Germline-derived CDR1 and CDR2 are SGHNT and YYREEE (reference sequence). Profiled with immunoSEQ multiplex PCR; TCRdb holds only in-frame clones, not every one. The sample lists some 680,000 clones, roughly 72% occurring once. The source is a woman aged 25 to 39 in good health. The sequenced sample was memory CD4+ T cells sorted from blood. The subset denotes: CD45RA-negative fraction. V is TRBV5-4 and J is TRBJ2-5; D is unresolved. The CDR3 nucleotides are TGTGCCAGCAGCTCTCAGACCGCCCAGTACTTC. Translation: CASSSQTAQYF.